This T cell receptor (beta chain) came from a study of blood T cell repertoires in COVID-19. Study as a whole: Sites across the United States, Italy and Spain contributed samples from acute and convalescent COVID-19.

Germline V gene lookup returns CDR1 MRHNA and CDR2 SNTAGT. The CDR3 covers 14 residues. With 3 bases removed from V and 4 bases from J, the gap between germline ends came to 12 bases. Participants were aged about 18 to 100 years from 20 to 30 US areas. Participants had their cohort set by participant-reported clinical history. Assay: immunoSEQ multiplex PCR; the TCRdb copy retains only in-frame clones and omits some. The data hold more than 300,000 clones, with roughly nine tenths observed a single time. The genes are TRBV6-4 and TRBJ1-2; D might be TRBD1 (5 bases). This clonotype was sampled from a woman between 25 and 40 years old who had been exposed to COVID-19. Sequencing used PBMCs or T cells enriched from blood (not recorded which). The CDR3 spells CASSDRGESYGYTF. CDR3 nucleotide sequence: TGTGCCAGCAGTGATCGGGGGGAATCCTATGGCTACACCTTC.